The 17 T cell receptor beta chains reported below all come from one sample, sequenced in a study of low-dose radiotherapy and immunotherapy resistance in tumors. Primers used for first-strand cDNA, a TRAV- and TRBV-specific set, covered both alpha and beta chains. TCRs were amplified for 15 to 25 PCR cycles with a constant-region primer and V-primer adapter. TCRdb analysed the reads with MiXCR anew, one entry per CDR3 protein. The table records around 100,000 distinct CDR3 sequences, about 20% of them present only once. Time point described: after trial treatment. Treatment here: LDRT plus nivolumab, ipilimumab, low-dose cyclophosphamide and aspirin (RACIN trial). The material sequenced was PBMCs, taken after low-dose radiotherapy plus immunotherapy. These TCRs come from a female donor with ovarian cancer.

This clonotype was observed many times. This chain connects TRBV6-1 to TRBJ2-2; D may correspond to TRBD1 or TRBD2 (5 bases each). Trimming removed 0 bases at V and 6 bases at J, with 5 bases between. Per germline, CDR1 MNHNS and CDR2 SASEGT. CDR3 length: 13 amino acids. This chain's CDR3 is CASSEAGAGELFF. CDR3 DNA sequence: TGTGCCAGCAGTGAAGCGGGGGCCGGGGAGCTGTTTTTT.

This clonotype was counted many times. The CDR3 nucleotides are TGTGCCAGCAGCGCCCCGGGCGGCAGGGCGTTCGGAGAGACCCAGTACTTC. Translating gives CASSAPGGRAFGETQYF. The genes are TRBV28 and TRBJ2-5, with a weak D call TRBD1 (5 bases). CDR3 length equals 17 residues. The V end was cut by 6 bases, the J end by 4 bases, with 24 bases between. Germline V gene lookup returns CDR1 MDHEN and CDR2 SYDVKM.

This clonotype has a count of ten or more. This chain connects TRBV5-1 to TRBJ2-7; D perhaps matches TRBD1 (7 bases). CDR1 is SGHRS and CDR2 is YFSETQ in the germline V gene. V was trimmed by 0 bases and J by 2 bases, leaving 18 bases between them. The CDR3 is 17 amino acids. CDR3 nucleotide sequence: TGCGCCAGCAGCTTGGTCCAGGGGGGTATCGTTGCCTACGAGCAGTACTTC. Translation: CASSLVQGGIVAYEQYF.

The genes are TRBV19 and TRBJ2-2, with D perhaps matching TRBD2 (6 bases). CDR1 is LNHDA, CDR2 SQIVND, per germline (reference sequence). The CDR3 totals 17 residues. V was cut by 5 bases and J by 2 bases, with 18 bases left in between. CDR3 amino acids: CASSPIFAAGNTGELFF. DNA of the CDR3: TGTGCCAGTAGTCCCATTTTTGCGGCGGGAAACACCGGGGAGCTGTTTTTT.

As to this clonotype: A read error is likely here: a far larger clone is one base away. The rearrangement uses TRBV26 and TRBJ2-5; the table's D call TRBD1 went unverified against the DNA. TRBV26 is designated a pseudogene. The CDR3 consists of 16 residues. The CDR3 nucleotides read TGTGCCAGCAGTTCACCCGGGACAGGGCGACAAGAGACCCAGTACTTC. This gives the protein CASSSPGTGRQETQYF.

This clonotype was seen at least ten times. V and J are TRBV9 and TRBJ2-7; D remains ambiguous. The V and J ends lost 2 bases and 7 bases respectively, with 19 bases between them. The CDR3 has 15 residues. The germline CDR1 and CDR2 sequences are SGDLS and YYNGEE. The CDR3 sequence is CASSVYSVHPTEQYF. For the CDR3, the DNA is TGTGCCAGCAGCGTGTACAGCGTACATCCTACAGAGCAGTACTTC.

This clonotype was counted ten times or more. V gene TRBV3-1 combines with J gene TRBJ2-7; TRBD2 is a possible D gene (5 bases). Germline loops: CDR1 LGHDT, CDR2 YNNKEL (reference sequence). The CDR3 loop spans 15 amino acids. Trimming left V 0 bases short and J 3 bases short, with 12 bases between. CDR3 sequence: CASSQDPRLRYEQYF. DNA for the CDR3: TGTGCCAGCAGCCAAGATCCCAGACTACGCTACGAGCAGTACTTC.

This clonotype was observed many times. CDR3 protein: CASRETAETQYF. Here the CDR3 DNA reads TGTGCCAGCAGGGAGACAGCGGAGACCCAGTACTTC. The V and J genes are TRBV2 and TRBJ2-5, with D maybe TRBD1 (5 bases). This CDR3 region has 12 residues. With 6 bases removed from V and 5 bases from J, the gap between germline ends came to 10 bases. Per germline, CDR1 SNHLY and CDR2 FYNNEI. Full variable domain (missing parts from reference TRBV2 and TRBJ2-5): EPEVTQTPSHQVTQMGQEVILRCVPISNHLYFYWYRQILGQKVEFLVSFYNNEISEKSEIFDDQFSVERPDGSNFTLKIRSTKLEDSAMYFCASRETAETQYFGPGTRLLVL.

Ten or more counts support this clonotype. The chain links TRBV5-1 to TRBJ2-5; D is perhaps TRBD2 (6 bases). The CDR3 runs 20 residues. Per the germline V gene, CDR1 is SGHRS and CDR2 is YFSETQ. Trimming left V 1 base short and J 1 base short, with 26 bases between. The CDR3 sequence: CASSLYKAVRWSTSQETQYF. Here the CDR3 DNA reads TGCGCCAGCAGCTTGTACAAAGCAGTGAGGTGGTCGACTAGCCAAGAGACCCAGTACTTC.

This clonotype has just a few counts. The chain joins TRBV7-2 to TRBJ2-3, with a tentative D call TRBD2 (6 bases). Germline loops: CDR1 SGHTA, CDR2 FQGNSA. This CDR3 is built from 17 residues. The V end was cut by 5 bases, the J end by 6 bases, with 24 bases between. CDR3 sequence (DNA): TGTGCCAGCAGCCCCGGAGGGCGCGTGGGCTTCCGGGATACGCAGTATTTT. Its translation: CASSPGGRVGFRDTQYF. Together with reference TRBV7-2 and TRBJ2-3, the CDR3 gives the full variable domain: GAGVSQSPSNKVTEKGKDVELRCDPISGHTALYWYRQSLGQGLEFLIYFQGNSAPDKSGLPSDRFSAERTGGSVSTLTIQRTQQEDSAVYLCASSPGGRVGFRDTQYFGPGTRLTVL.

The chain couples TRBV2 to TRBJ2-5, with D perhaps matching TRBD1 (5 bases). The J call may be incorrect, as the DNA end agrees better with TRBJ2-4. The germline V gene encodes CDR1 SNHLY and CDR2 FYNNEI. The CDR3 loop spans 14 amino acids. The CDR3 sequence: CASSEQGAKNIQYF. The CDR3 DNA is TGTGCCAGCAGTGAACAGGGAGCCAAAAACATTCAGTACTTC.

This clonotype was detected many times. The genes are TRBV4-2 and TRBJ1-5, with a possible D match to TRBD1 (5 bases). With 2 bases removed from V and 7 bases from J, the gap between germline ends came to 15 bases. Germline CDR1 is LGHNA and CDR2 is YNFKEQ. CDR3 length equals 15 residues. Here the CDR3 DNA reads TGTGCCAGCAGCCAAAGTGGGCAGGGAGGACAGCCCCAGCATTTT. Translation gives CASSQSGQGGQPQHF.

The chain is built from TRBV6-2 or TRBV6-3 and TRBJ2-7; 12 bases match TRBD2. The CDR3 sequence is 15 residues long. CDR1 is MNHEY, CDR2 SVGEGT, per germline. Trimming at V came to 6 bases and at J to 5 bases, leaving 8 bases not matched to a gene. The CDR3 DNA follows: TGTGCCAGCAGACTTACTAGCGGGAGGTCCAACGAGCAGTACTTC. Amino acid sequence: CASRLTSGRSNEQYF.

This chain uses TRBV6-4 with TRBJ1-6; D unclear. Germline-derived CDR1 and CDR2 are MRHNA and SNTAGT. Trimming cost V 7 bases and J 7 bases, with 8 bases left between them. The CDR3 loop spans 12 amino acids. The CDR3 region has the DNA TGTGCCAGCACCGCCCAAAATTCACCCCTCCACTTT. This gives the protein CASTAQNSPLHF.

This clonotype was found many times. An end of the junction differs from the germline gene, which may be a read error. The chain combines TRBV12-3 or TRBV12-4 with TRBJ2-7, with D perhaps matching TRBD1 (5 bases). The CDR3 length is 12 residues. The CDR3 here is CASSFPQGIRDF. The DNA of the CDR3 is TGTGCCAGCAGTTTCCCGCAGGGTATCCGCGACTTC.

This clonotype was counted a few times. V is TRBV30 and J is TRBJ2-1; TRBD2 agrees at 7 bases. V was clipped by 1 base and J by 6 bases; unmatched bases: 6. The length of the CDR3 is 14 residues. Germline assignment: CDR1 GTSNPN and CDR2 SVGIG (reference sequence). The CDR3 nucleotides are TGTGCCTGGAGTGGGACTAGTTCGGCCAATGAGCAGTTCTTC. This encodes CAWSGTSSANEQFF.

This CDR3 reads CSVVGPTNEKLFF. In nucleotides, the CDR3 is TGCAGCGTTGTTGGGCCCACTAATGAAAAACTGTTTTTT. This sequence joins TRBV29-1 and TRBJ1-4, with unresolved D. CDR1 and CDR2 from the germline V gene are SQVTM and ANQGSEA. Trimming shortened V by 4 bases and J by 2 bases, and 8 bases separated the two germline ends. This CDR3 has 13 amino acids. The variable domain in full, completed from reference TRBV29-1 and TRBJ1-4, reads SAVISQKPSRDICQRGTSLTIQCQVDSQVTMMFWYRQQPGQSLTLIATANQGSEATYESGFVIDKFPISRPNLTFSTLTVSNMSPEDSSIYLCSVVGPTNEKLFFGSGTQLSVL.